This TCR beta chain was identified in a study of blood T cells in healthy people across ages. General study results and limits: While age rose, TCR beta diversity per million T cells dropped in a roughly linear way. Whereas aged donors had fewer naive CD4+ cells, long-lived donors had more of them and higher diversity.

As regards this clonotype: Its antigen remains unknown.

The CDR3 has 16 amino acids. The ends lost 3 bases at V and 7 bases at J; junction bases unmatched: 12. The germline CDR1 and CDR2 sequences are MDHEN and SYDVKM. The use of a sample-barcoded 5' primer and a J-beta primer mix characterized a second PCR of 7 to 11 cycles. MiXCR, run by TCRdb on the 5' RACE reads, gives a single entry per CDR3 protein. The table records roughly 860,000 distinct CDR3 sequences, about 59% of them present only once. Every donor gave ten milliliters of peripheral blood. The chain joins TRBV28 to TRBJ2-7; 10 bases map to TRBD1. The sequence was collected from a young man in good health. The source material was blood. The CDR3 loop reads CASSLGTGVDYNEQYF. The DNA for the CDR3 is TGTGCCAGCAGTTTGGGGACAGGGGTGGACTACAATGAGCAGTACTTC.